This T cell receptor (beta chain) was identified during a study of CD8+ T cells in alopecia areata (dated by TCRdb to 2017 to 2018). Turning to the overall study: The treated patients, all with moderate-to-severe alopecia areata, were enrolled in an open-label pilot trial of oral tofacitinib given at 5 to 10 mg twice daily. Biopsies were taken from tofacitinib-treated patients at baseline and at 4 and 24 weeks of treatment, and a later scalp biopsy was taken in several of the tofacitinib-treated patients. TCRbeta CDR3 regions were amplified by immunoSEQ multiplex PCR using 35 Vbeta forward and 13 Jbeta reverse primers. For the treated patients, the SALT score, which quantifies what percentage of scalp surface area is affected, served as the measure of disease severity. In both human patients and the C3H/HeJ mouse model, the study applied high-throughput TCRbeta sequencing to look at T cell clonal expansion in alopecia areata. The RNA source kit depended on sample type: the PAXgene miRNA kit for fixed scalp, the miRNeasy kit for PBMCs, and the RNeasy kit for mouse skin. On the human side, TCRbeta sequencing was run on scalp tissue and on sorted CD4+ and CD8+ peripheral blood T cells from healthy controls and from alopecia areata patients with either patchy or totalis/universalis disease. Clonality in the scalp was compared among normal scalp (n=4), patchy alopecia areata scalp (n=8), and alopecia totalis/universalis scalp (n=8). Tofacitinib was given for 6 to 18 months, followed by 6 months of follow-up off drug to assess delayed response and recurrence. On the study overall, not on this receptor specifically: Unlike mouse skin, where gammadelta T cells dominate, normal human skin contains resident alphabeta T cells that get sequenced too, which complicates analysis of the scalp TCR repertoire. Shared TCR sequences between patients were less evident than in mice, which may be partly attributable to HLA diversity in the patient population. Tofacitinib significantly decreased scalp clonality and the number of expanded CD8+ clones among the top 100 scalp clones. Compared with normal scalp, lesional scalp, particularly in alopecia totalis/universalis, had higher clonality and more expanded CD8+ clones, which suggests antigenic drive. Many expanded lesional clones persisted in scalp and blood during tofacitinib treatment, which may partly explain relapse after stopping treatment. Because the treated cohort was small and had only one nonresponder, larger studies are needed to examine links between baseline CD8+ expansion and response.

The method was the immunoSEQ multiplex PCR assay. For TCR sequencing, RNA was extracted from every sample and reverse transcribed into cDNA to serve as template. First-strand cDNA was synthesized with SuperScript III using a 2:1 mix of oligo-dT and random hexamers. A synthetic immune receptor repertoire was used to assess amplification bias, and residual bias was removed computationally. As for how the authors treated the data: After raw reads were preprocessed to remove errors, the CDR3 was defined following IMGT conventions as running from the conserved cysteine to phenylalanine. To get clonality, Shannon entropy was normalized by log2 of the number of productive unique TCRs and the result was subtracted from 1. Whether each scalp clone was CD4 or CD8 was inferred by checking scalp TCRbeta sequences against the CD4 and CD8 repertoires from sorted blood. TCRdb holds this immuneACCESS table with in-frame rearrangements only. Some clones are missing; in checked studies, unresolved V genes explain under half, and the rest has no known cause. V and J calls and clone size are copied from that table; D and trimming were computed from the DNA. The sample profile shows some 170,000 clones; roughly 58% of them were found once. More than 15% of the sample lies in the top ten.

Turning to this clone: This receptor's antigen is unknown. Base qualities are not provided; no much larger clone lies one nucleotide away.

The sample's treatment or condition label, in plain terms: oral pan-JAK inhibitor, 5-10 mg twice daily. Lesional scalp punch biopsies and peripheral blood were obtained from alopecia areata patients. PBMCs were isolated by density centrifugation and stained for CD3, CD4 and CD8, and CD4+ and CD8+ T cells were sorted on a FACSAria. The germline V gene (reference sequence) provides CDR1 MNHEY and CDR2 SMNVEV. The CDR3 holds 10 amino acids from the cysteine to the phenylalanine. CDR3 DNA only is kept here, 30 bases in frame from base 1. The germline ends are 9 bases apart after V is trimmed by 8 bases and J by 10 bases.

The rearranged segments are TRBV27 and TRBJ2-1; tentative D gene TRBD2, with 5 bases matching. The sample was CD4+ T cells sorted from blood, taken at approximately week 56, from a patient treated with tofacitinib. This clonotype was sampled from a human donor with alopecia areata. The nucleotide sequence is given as TGTGCCAGCGGAGGCCGGGAGCAGTTCTTC. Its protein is CASGGREQFF.